This T cell receptor (beta chain) was sequenced in a study of blood T cell repertoires in COVID-19. Study as a whole: T cells, B-cell-depleted T cells, or PBMCs provided the cDNA or gDNA that served as material.

Per the authors' pipeline: It was from reference gene primer amplification that nucleated cell counts were estimated. The assay was immunoSEQ multiplex PCR, and TCRdb's table has in-frame clones only and misses some. D and trimming were read from the DNA, whereas the V and J calls and clone size are those reported in that table. Of approximately 100,000 clones in the sample, 75% to 90% were seen once. CDR1 is SGHDT and CDR2 is YYEEEE in the germline V gene. The CDR3 spans 16 residues. V gave up 0 bases and J gave up 4 bases, with 17 bases separating them. Sequencing was performed on peripheral blood. The receptor was isolated from a human donor with acute or convalescent COVID-19. The donor label of this sample is uncertain. The rearrangement joins TRBV5-6 to TRBJ2-7, with a possible D match to TRBD2 (5 bases). DNA of the CDR3: TGTGCCAGCAGCTTGGCCAAATATGGGCGGACTTACGAGCAGTACTTC. It is translated as CASSLAKYGRTYEQYF. The full variable domain, rest sourced from reference TRBV5-6 and TRBJ2-7, is DAGVTQSPTHLIKTRGQQVTLRCSPKSGHDTVSWYQQALGQGPQFIFQYYEEEERQRGNFPDRFSGHQFPNYSSELNVNALLLGDSALYLCASSLAKYGRTYEQYFGPGTRLTVT.